Presented here are 13 T cell receptor beta chains from one specimen sequenced in a study of blood T cell repertoires in COVID-19. Using immunoSEQ multiplex PCR, the repertoire was profiled, and TCRdb retains in-frame clones only, with some absent. The table shows some 300,000 clones, with approximately 90% occurring only once. Sequencing was performed on PBMCs or T cells enriched from blood (not recorded which). These TCRs come from a woman aged 60-75 years in a cohort exposed to, infected with or recovered from COVID-19 (not recorded which).

The chain employs TRBV19 and TRBJ2-4; 7 bases are shared with TRBD2. Germline V lookup: CDR1 LNHDA, CDR2 SQIVND (reference sequence). Germline trimming cut 6 bases from V and 0 bases from J; bases unmatched to any gene: 8. The CDR3 is 16 amino acids. Here the CDR3 reads CASSPGGTLAKNIQYF. The DNA for the CDR3 is TGTGCCAGTAGCCCCGGGGGGACTTTAGCCAAAAACATTCAGTACTTC. The whole variable domain, remainder taken from reference TRBV19 and TRBJ2-4, is DGGITQSPKYLFRKEGQNVTLSCEQNLNHDAMYWYRQDPGQGLRLIYYSQIVNDFQKGDIAEGYSVSREKKESFPLTVTSAQKNPTAFYLCASSPGGTLAKNIQYFGAGTRLSVL.

The genes are TRBV11-3 and TRBJ2-7; possibly TRBD1 for D (5 bases). Trimming stripped 3 bases from V and 0 bases from J, with 9 bases between. Germline V gives CDR1 SGHNT, CDR2 YENEEA. CDR3 length: 14 residues. Written as DNA, the CDR3 is TGTGCCAGCAGCTTGGGGCCGTACTCCTACGAGCAGTACTTC. Translation: CASSLGPYSYEQYF.

This clone appeared once. This rearrangement joins TRBV4-1 to TRBJ2-3; TRBD2 is a possible D gene (6 bases). The germline CDR1 and CDR2 sequences are MGHRA and YSYEKL. Trimming left V 0 bases short and J 4 bases short, with 14 bases between. This CDR3 region has 16 residues. The CDR3 bases are TGCGCCAGCAGCCAAGAAAACGGGAGAGGGGCAGATACGCAGTATTTT. Translated, it gives CASSQENGRGADTQYF.

The rearrangement links TRBV13 to TRBJ2-7, with a weak D call TRBD2 (6 bases). The CDR3 consists of 12 residues. With 4 bases removed from V and 4 bases from J, the gap between germline ends came to 8 bases. The germline V gene encodes CDR1 PRHDT and CDR2 FYEKMQ (reference sequence). Here the CDR3 reads CASSSSGYEQYF. The CDR3 DNA follows: TGTGCCAGCAGCTCCAGCGGGTACGAGCAGTACTTC. The full variable domain, its missing parts supplied by reference TRBV13 and TRBJ2-7, is AAGVIQSPRHLIKEKRETATLKCYPIPRHDTVYWYQQGPGQDPQFLISFYEKMQSDKGSIPDRFSAQQFSDYHSELNMSSLELGDSALYFCASSSSGYEQYFGPGTRLTVT.

This clone was detected only once. The V and J genes are TRBV4-1 and TRBJ2-1, with 10 bases identical to TRBD2. CDR1 is MGHRA and CDR2 is YSYEKL in the germline V gene. The trim removed 2 bases at V and 1 base at J, leaving 5 bases unmatched. The CDR3 contains 17 residues. The CDR3 loop is CASSQRASGSSYNEQFF. Here the CDR3 DNA reads TGCGCCAGCAGCCAACGGGCTAGCGGGAGTTCCTACAATGAGCAGTTCTTC.

The chain's CDR3 is CASRGGASGDSSYNEQFF. DNA for the CDR3: TGTGCCAGCAGGGGCGGGGCTAGCGGGGACAGCTCCTACAATGAGCAGTTCTTC. The chain has TRBV7-2 and TRBJ2-1; TRBD2 agrees at 9 bases. The ends lost 6 bases at V and 0 bases at J; junction bases unmatched: 12. CDR1 is SGHTA, CDR2 FQGNSA, per germline. The CDR3 covers 18 residues.

The chain recombines TRBV27 with TRBJ1-3; TRBD1 matches 7 bases. V shed 3 bases and J 4 bases; nucleotides not matched to a gene: 0. Per germline, CDR1 MNHEY and CDR2 SMNVEV (reference sequence). CDR3 length: 13 residues. CDR3 residues: CASSLTGGNTIYF. As DNA, the CDR3 is TGTGCCAGCAGTTTGACAGGGGGAAACACCATATATTTT.

This chain connects TRBV28 to TRBJ1-5, with D uncertain. The length of the CDR3 is 13 residues. V lost 3 bases and J lost 7, with 10 bases in between. Germline loops: CDR1 MDHEN, CDR2 SYDVKM. The CDR3 nucleotides read TGTGCCAGCAGTTTTTATACGAGCCAGCCCCAGCATTTT. Translation: CASSFYTSQPQHF.

This clone was seen once. DNA of the CDR3: TGTGCCAGCAGAACTCTAGCGGGAGGCTCCTACAATGAGCAGTTCTTC. As protein: CASRTLAGGSYNEQFF. The chain employs TRBV27 and TRBJ2-1; 11 bases match TRBD2. The CDR3 sequence is 16 residues long. Germline CDR1 and CDR2: MNHEY and SMNVEV (reference sequence). Losses at the gene ends were 6 bases for V and 0 bases for J; bases not matched to a gene: 4.

The V and J genes are TRBV6-5 and TRBJ2-3; 10 nucleotides line up with TRBD2. V lost 6 bases and J lost 3; bases outside the gene matches: 6. CDR3 size: 15 residues. From germline, CDR1 is MNHEY and CDR2 SVGAGI. The CDR3, as DNA: TGTGCCAGCAGCCCCGGGACTAGCGTGACAGATACGCAGTATTTT. It specifies CASSPGTSVTDTQYF.

This clone came up once. The chain combines TRBV5-6 with TRBJ2-4; D gene uncertain. CDR1 and CDR2 from the germline V gene are SGHDT and YYEEEE. V was cut by 0 bases and J by 0 bases, with 13 bases left in between. The CDR3 sequence is 17 residues long. As DNA, the CDR3 is TGTGCCAGCAGCTTGGCGATCGAACTTGGAGCCAAAAACATTCAGTACTTC. Its protein is CASSLAIELGAKNIQYF.

CDR3 loop: CASWDRGYNEQFF. The CDR3 DNA reads TGTGCCAGCTGGGACAGGGGATACAATGAGCAGTTCTTC. The chain recombines TRBV2 with TRBJ2-1; 10 bases are shared with TRBD1. Trimming at V came to 8 bases and at J to 4 bases, leaving 2 bases not matched to a gene. Germline values: CDR1 SNHLY, CDR2 FYNNEI. This CDR3 spans 13 amino acids.

The CDR3 coding sequence is TGTGCCAGCAGCTTAGATTTCCAGGGGTCGCGCCTCTCCTACAATGAGCAGTTCTTC. It encodes CASSLDFQGSRLSYNEQFF. This chain uses TRBV11-3 with TRBJ2-1; D possibly corresponds to TRBD1 (6 bases). CDR3 length: 19 amino acids. V was clipped by 0 bases and J by 0 bases, with 18 bases between them. Looked up from germline, CDR1 is SGHNT and CDR2 is YENEEA.